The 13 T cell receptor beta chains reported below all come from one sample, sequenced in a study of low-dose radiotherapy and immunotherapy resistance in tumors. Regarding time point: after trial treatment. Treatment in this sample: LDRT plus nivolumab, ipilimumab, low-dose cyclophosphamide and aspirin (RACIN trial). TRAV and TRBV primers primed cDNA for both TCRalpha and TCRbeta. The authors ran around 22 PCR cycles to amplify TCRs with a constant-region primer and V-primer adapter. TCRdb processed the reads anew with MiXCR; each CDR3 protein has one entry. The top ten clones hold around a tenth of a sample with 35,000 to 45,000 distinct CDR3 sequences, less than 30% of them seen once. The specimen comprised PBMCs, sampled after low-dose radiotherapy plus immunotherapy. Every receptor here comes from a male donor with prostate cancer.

CDR3 bases: TGTGCCAGCAGTTTAGAGACAGGACCCTTTAGAGCGGGAGGGTTGGTCTCCTACGAGCAGTACTTC. This sequence encodes CASSLETGPFRAGGLVSYEQYF. This rearrangement joins TRBV28 to TRBJ2-7; 10 nucleotides match TRBD2. The ends lost 2 bases at V and 0 bases at J; junction bases unmatched: 22. This CDR3 is built from 22 residues. Germline CDR1 is MDHEN and CDR2 is SYDVKM.

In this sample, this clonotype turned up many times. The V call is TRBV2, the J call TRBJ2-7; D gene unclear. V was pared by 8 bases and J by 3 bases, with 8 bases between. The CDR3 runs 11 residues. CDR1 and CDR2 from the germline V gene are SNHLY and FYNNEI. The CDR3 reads CASFDNYEQYF. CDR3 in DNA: TGTGCCAGCTTTGATAACTACGAGCAGTACTTC.

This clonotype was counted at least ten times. CDR3 nucleotides: TGCGCCAGCAGTGCTGCGGGGAACCCAGGAGAGACCCAGTACTTC. This sequence encodes CASSAAGNPGETQYF. The chain joins TRBV10-2 to TRBJ2-5; maybe TRBD2 (6 bases). Deletions cut 4 bases from V and 4 bases from J, with 16 bases between. The germline V gene encodes CDR1 WSHSY and CDR2 SAAADI. The CDR3 runs 15 residues.

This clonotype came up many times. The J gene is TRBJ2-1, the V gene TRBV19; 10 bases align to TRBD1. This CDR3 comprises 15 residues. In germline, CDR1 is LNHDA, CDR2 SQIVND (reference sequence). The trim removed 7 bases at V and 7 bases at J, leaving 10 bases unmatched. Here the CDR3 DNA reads TGTGCCAGTACCCTGGACAGGGGGGGGTGGAATGAGCAGTTCTTC. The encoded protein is CASTLDRGGWNEQFF.

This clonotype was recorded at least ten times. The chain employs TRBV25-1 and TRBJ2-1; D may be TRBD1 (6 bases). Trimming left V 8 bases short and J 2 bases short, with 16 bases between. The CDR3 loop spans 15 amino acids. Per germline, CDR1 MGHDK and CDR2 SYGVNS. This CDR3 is CASGLSGHPYNEQFF. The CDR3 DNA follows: TGTGCCAGCGGCCTCTCGGGACATCCCTACAATGAGCAGTTCTTC.

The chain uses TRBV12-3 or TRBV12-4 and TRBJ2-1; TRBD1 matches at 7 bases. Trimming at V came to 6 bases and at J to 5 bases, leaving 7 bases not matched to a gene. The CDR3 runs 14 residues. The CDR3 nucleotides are TGTGCCAGCAGCCAGACAGGGCAAAACAATGAGCAGTTCTTC. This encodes CASSQTGQNNEQFF.

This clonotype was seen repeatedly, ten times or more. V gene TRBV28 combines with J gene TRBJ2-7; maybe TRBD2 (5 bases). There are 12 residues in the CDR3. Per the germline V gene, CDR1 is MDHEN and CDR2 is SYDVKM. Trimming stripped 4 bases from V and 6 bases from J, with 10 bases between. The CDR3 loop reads CASSSRVREQYF. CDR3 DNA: TGTGCCAGCAGTTCGAGGGTCCGCGAGCAGTACTTC.

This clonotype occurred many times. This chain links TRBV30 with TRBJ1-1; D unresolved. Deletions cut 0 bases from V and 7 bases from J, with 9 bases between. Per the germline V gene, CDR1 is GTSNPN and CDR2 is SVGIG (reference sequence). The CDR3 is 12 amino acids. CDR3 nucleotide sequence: TGTGCCTGGAGTGTACACGGGCTTGAAGCTTTCTTT. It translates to CAWSVHGLEAFF.

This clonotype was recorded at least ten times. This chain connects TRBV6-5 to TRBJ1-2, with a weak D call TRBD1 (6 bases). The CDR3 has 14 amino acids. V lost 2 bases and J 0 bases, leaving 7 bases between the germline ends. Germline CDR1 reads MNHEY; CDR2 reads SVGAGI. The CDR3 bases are TGTGCCAGCAGTTACGGACAGACTAACTATGGCTACACCTTC. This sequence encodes CASSYGQTNYGYTF.

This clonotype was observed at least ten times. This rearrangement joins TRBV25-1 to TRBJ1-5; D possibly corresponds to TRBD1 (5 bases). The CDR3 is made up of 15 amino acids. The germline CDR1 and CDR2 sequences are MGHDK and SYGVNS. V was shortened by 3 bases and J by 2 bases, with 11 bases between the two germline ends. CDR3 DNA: TGTGCCAGCAGTGATGGGGGGAGGGGCAATCAGCCCCAGCATTTT. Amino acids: CASSDGGRGNQPQHF.

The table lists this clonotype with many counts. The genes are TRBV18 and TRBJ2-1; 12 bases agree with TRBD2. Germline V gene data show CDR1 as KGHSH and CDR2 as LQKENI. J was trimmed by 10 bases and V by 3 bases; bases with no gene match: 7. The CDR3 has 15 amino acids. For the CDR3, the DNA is TGTGCCAGCTCACCGGAGCTAGCGGGGGGGCAGGAGCAGTTCTTC. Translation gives CASSPELAGGQEQFF.

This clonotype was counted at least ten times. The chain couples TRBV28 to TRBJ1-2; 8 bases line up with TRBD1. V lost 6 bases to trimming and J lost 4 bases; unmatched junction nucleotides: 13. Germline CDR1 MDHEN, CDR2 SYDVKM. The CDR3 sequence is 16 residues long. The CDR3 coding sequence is TGTGCCAGCAGCACTCAAGGACAGGGACCTCTCTATGGCTACACCTTC. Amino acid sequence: CASSTQGQGPLYGYTF.

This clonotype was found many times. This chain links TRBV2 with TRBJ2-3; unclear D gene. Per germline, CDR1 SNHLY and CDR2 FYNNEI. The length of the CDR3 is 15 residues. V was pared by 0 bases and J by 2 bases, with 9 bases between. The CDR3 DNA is TGTGCCAGCAGTGAAGCGCCAACCCTCACAGATACGCAGTATTTT. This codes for CASSEAPTLTDTQYF.